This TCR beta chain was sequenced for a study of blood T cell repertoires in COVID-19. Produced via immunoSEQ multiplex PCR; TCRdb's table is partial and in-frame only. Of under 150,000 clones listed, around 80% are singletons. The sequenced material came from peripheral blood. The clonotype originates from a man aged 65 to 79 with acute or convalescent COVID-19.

This CDR3 reads CASSLSPQGLLYGYTF. CDR3 DNA sequence: TGTGCCAGCAGTTTATCCCCACAGGGGCTACTATATGGCTACACCTTC. V and J are TRBV27 and TRBJ1-2, with 7 bases that match TRBD1. CDR3 length: 16 amino acids. V trimming: 0 bases; J trimming: 5 bases; junction bases outside the gene matches: 9. CDR1 is MNHEY and CDR2 is SMNVEV in the germline V gene (reference sequence).